This T cell receptor (beta chain) is from a study of cytomegalovirus exposure and HLA in healthy donors. PCR was performed using 60 Vbeta and 13 Jbeta primers. Sequencing used immunoSEQ multiplex PCR; TCRdb keeps in-frame clones, though not all of them. The profile shows about 120,000 clones, over 70% of them singletons. The study, taken as a whole, reports: In a later analysis, HLA-associated TCR beta chains were more clonally expanded than equally common others.

This clone was seen once. The target antigen is unknown. The CDR3 runs to 14 residues. J lost 5 bases, V lost 1 base, and 2 bases had no gene match. Germline values: CDR1 SEHNR, CDR2 FQNEAQ (reference sequence). Source material: PBMCs. This sequence originates from a woman aged 50 to 65 in good health and CMV-seronegative. This chain links TRBV7-9 with TRBJ1-5, with 7 bases identical to TRBD1. In nucleotides, the CDR3 is TGTGCCAGCAGCTTAGGGACAGGATATCAGCCCCAGCATTTT. This encodes CASSLGTGYQPQHF.